A single sample gave rise to the 13 T cell receptor beta chains below, sequenced in a study of cytomegalovirus exposure and HLA in healthy donors. 13 Jbeta primers and 60 Vbeta primers were used for the PCR. Libraries were prepared by immunoSEQ multiplex PCR; TCRdb keeps only in-frame clonotypes and omits some of them. The top ten clones hold roughly 1.3% of a sample with fewer than 200,000 clones, 80% of them seen once. Specimen: PBMCs. The receptors come from a woman in her forties or fifties in good health and CMV-seronegative.

The rearrangement links TRBV6-4 to TRBJ2-1, with 12 positions matching TRBD2. The CDR3 loop spans 15 amino acids. V lost 4 bases to trimming and J lost 2 bases; unmatched junction nucleotides: 0. Germline-derived CDR1 and CDR2 are MRHNA and SNTAGT. The CDR3, as DNA: TGTGCCAGCAGTGGACTAGCGGGGGCCTACAATGAGCAGTTCTTC. This translates into CASSGLAGAYNEQFF.

The chain is built from TRBV18 and TRBJ2-1; the match to TRBD2 covers 12 bases. Germline CDR1 is KGHSH and CDR2 is LQKENI. The V gene end was trimmed by 8 bases and the J gene end by 4 bases; junction bases not matched to a gene: 3. The length of the CDR3 is 14 residues. DNA of the CDR3: TGTGCCAGCCTCGGGACTAGCGGGTACAATGAGCAGTTCTTC. It specifies CASLGTSGYNEQFF.

The chain links TRBV28 to TRBJ2-2; 14 bases are shared with TRBD2. Germline lookup yields CDR1 MDHEN and CDR2 SYDVKM. The CDR3 covers 17 residues. Trimming at V came to 4 bases and at J to 7 bases, leaving 8 bases not matched to a gene. CDR3 bases: TGTGCCAGCAGTTCCCCGACTAGCGGGAGGGCCGTCGGGGAGCTGTTTTTT. This encodes CASSSPTSGRAVGELFF. Supplemented by reference TRBV28 and TRBJ2-2, the full variable domain reads DVKVTQSSRYLVKRTGEKVFLECVQDMDHENMFWYRQDPGLGLRLIYFSYDVKMKEKGDIPEGYSVSREKKERFSLILESASTNQTSMYLCASSSPTSGRAVGELFFGEGSRLTVL.

The chain has TRBV9 and TRBJ2-7, with TRBD2 matching 9 bases. The CDR3 is 15 amino acids. Germline CDR1 SGDLS, CDR2 YYNGEE. The ends lost 0 bases at V and 2 bases at J; junction bases unmatched: 3. The CDR3: CASSVGASGAYEQYF. The CDR3 region has the DNA TGTGCCAGCAGCGTAGGGGCTAGCGGGGCCTACGAGCAGTACTTC.

V usage is TRBV27 and J usage is TRBJ1-1, with unresolved D. The CDR3 runs to 13 residues. V was shortened by 3 bases and J by 1 base, with 6 bases between the two germline ends. Per the germline V gene, CDR1 is MNHEY and CDR2 is SMNVEV (reference sequence). CDR3 coding DNA: TGTGCCAGCAGTTTTCCGGGGAACACTGAAGCTTTCTTT. Its protein product is CASSFPGNTEAFF.

J is TRBJ2-7 and V is TRBV6-5; 7 bases are shared with TRBD2. The germline V gene encodes CDR1 MNHEY and CDR2 SVGAGI. Germline trimming cut 7 bases from V and 0 bases from J; bases unmatched to any gene: 3. The CDR3 sequence is 13 residues long. CDR3 amino acids: CASMGGGSYEQYF. The CDR3 bases are TGTGCCAGCATGGGGGGGGGCTCCTACGAGCAGTACTTC.

CDR3 DNA sequence: TGTGCCAGCAGTTACTCGCAGGGCTCTGGGGCCAACGTCCTGACTTTC. It codes for CASSYSQGSGANVLTF. The V call is TRBV6-5, the J call TRBJ2-6, with D possibly TRBD1 on 5 matching bases. This CDR3 spans 16 amino acids. V was shortened by 0 bases and J by 0 bases, with 6 bases between the two germline ends. Germline V gives CDR1 MNHEY, CDR2 SVGAGI.

J is TRBJ1-3 and V is TRBV7-9; 8 nucleotides agree with TRBD1. The CDR3 loop spans 14 amino acids. Trimming removed 5 bases from V and 6 bases from J; junction bases left unmatched: 6. Germline V lookup: CDR1 SEHNR, CDR2 FQNEAQ (reference sequence). CDR3 protein: CASSVPGQENTIYF. CDR3 DNA sequence: TGTGCCAGCAGCGTACCGGGACAGGAAAACACCATATATTTT.

The chain couples TRBV6-1 to TRBJ2-1; 7 bases are a match to TRBD2. Trimming removed 5 bases from V and 6 bases from J; junction bases left unmatched: 1. Per the germline V gene, CDR1 is MNHNS and CDR2 is SASEGT. The CDR3 consists of 12 residues. The CDR3 loop is CASSWEGNEQFF. CDR3 nucleotides: TGTGCCAGCAGTTGGGAGGGCAATGAGCAGTTCTTC.

The chain employs TRBV11-3 and TRBJ2-5, with D maybe TRBD1 (7 bases). Trimming took 5 bases from V and 1 from J, leaving 23 bases between them. This CDR3 spans 18 amino acids. Germline V gene data show CDR1 as SGHNT and CDR2 as YENEEA. DNA of the CDR3: TGTGCCAGCAGCCCGGGGACAGCGGGCCCGGGCTCCCAAGAGACCCAGTACTTC. The encoded protein is CASSPGTAGPGSQETQYF.

The chain couples TRBV11-3 to TRBJ2-1; tentative D call: TRBD2 (6 bases). V lost 5 bases to trimming and J lost 8 bases, with 13 bases between them. CDR1 and CDR2 from the germline V gene are SGHNT and YENEEA. This CDR3 is 13 amino acids long. CDR3 DNA: TGTGCCAGCAGCCTCGGGGAGGAAGATGAGCAGTTCTTC. Translation gives CASSLGEEDEQFF. The full variable domain, completed using reference TRBV11-3 and TRBJ2-1, is EAGVVQSPRYKIIEKKQPVAFWCNPISGHNTLYWYLQNLGQGPELLIRYENEEAVDDSQLPKDRFSAERLKGVDSTLKIQPAELGDSAVYLCASSLGEEDEQFFGPGTRLTVL.

The gene calls are TRBV4-1 and TRBJ2-1; D might be TRBD2 (6 bases). The CDR3 runs 18 residues. V dropped 0 bases and J dropped 4 bases, with 19 bases sitting between them. The germline gives CDR1 MGHRA, CDR2 YSYEKL. Written as DNA, the CDR3 is TGCGCCAGCAGCCAAGACCCCCCGGGACTTCATCCATACAATGAGCAGTTCTTC. Residues: CASSQDPPGLHPYNEQFF.

This clone was observed a single time. The rearrangement links TRBV7-6 to TRBJ1-1, with 8 bases identical to TRBD1. Germline V CDR1 and CDR2: SGHVS, FNYEAQ. The J segment lost 7 bases and the V segment lost 4 bases, leaving 8 bases of the junction unmatched. The CDR3 is 14 amino acids. CDR3 loop: CASSSRQGLGEAFF. The CDR3 bases are TGTGCCAGCAGCTCGCGACAGGGGCTCGGTGAAGCTTTCTTT.